This T cell receptor (beta chain) came from a study of blood T cell repertoires in COVID-19 (dated by TCRdb to the early 2020s). Background for the entire study: The collaborator samples originated in the United States, Italy and Spain and spanned the acute and convalescent phases of COVID-19. The material from the prospective study consisted of cDNA or gDNA derived from T cells, B-cell-depleted T cells, or PBMCs. Subjects who had been exposed to COVID-19, were actively infected with it, or had recovered from it provided the deeply sampled blood TCRbeta repertoires that made up the dataset. A freely available public database, intended as a resource for researchers studying the immune response to SARS-CoV-2, is where the repertoires were released. Samples were obtained from the ongoing ImmuneRACE study (first 160 participants) and from over 1,000 subjects provided by 6 global collaborators. The sample metadata nearly always contained a de-identified subject ID, COVID-19 status, age in years and sex. Where available, HLA class I and class II types were taken from metadata supplied by the sample provider and were not determined by assay-based typing.

The research as a whole found: How much clinical and demographic metadata was included differed by source and by participant, and the metadata was provided uncurated.

Regarding this clone: What antigen it recognizes has not been identified. Base qualities are missing; no much larger clone stands one base away.

TCRbeta CDR3 regions were amplified from genomic DNA by means of the immunoSEQ Assay, a bias-controlled multiplex PCR. On the study's bioinformatics: The number of nucleated cells in each sample was estimated from the amplification of reference gene primers within the assay. Sequence reads were collapsed and filtered to measure the absolute abundance of every unique TCRbeta CDR3 rearrangement. For each sample, productive Simpson clonality was calculated by taking the square root of Simpson's diversity index across productive rearrangements. TCRdb re-hosts the immuneACCESS table, in-frame sequences only. Its copies lack some clones; in the studies checked, an unresolved V gene accounts for under half of them, and the cause for the rest is not known. V, J and clone size were drawn from that table, and D and trimming were deduced from the DNA. The sample contains fewer than 350,000 clones, about four fifths of them found a single time. Together, the top ten hold around 3% of the sample.

CDR1 and CDR2 are drawn from the germline V gene: LGHNT, FRNRAP. The junction carries 15 bases between V and J, which are trimmed by 1 base and 2 bases respectively. Counted from cysteine to phenylalanine, this CDR3 has 18 amino acids. Only the CDR3 part of the read is kept: 54 bases, read in frame from the first base. Each collaborating institution followed its own protocols to collect whole blood in K2EDTA tubes. For TCRbeta analysis, collaborator samples were shipped as frozen whole blood, as isolated PBMCs, or as DNA extracted from either sample type. Sequenced sample: peripheral blood. This receptor was taken from a woman between 55 and 75 years old with active or convalescent COVID-19. The V and J genes are TRBV12-5 and TRBJ1-6; the D segment could be TRBD1, given 5 matching bases. The CDR3 in this case is CASGLEQGVVAYNSPLHF. The DNA reads as follows: TGTGCTAGTGGTTTGGAGCAGGGCGTAGTCGCCTATAATTCACCCCTCCACTTT.